This T cell receptor beta chain was recorded in a study of blood T cell repertoires in COVID-19. Overall study context: Acute and convalescent COVID-19 specimens originated in the United States, Italy and Spain. The analysed material was cDNA or gDNA that came from T cells, B-cell-depleted T cells, or PBMCs.

Germline CDR1 and CDR2: SGHKS and YYEKEE (reference sequence). V was pared by 4 bases and J by 4 bases, with 11 bases of the junction left unmatched. The CDR3 contains 17 residues. Per the authors' pipeline: Reference gene primer amplification in the assay estimated nucleated cell counts. Assay: immunoSEQ multiplex PCR; the TCRdb copy retains only in-frame clones and omits some. V, J and clone size derive from that table, while D and trimming were established from the DNA sequence. The data hold 300,000 or so clones, with approximately 86% observed a single time. Sequences were obtained from peripheral blood. The TCR originated in a man between 65 and 80 years old with acute or convalescent COVID-19. This chain connects TRBV5-5 to TRBJ1-6, with 7 bases identical to TRBD1. The CDR3 DNA sequence: TGTGCCAGCAGCATTGGACAGGTTCGGCAATATAATTCACCCCTCCACTTT. Protein sequence: CASSIGQVRQYNSPLHF. Complete variable domain (other parts from reference TRBV5-5 and TRBJ1-6): DAGVTQSPTHLIKTRGQQVTLRCSPISGHKSVSWYQQVLGQGPQFIFQYYEKEERGRGNFPDRFSARQFPNYSSELNVNALLLGDSALYLCASSIGQVRQYNSPLHFGNGTRLTVT.